These 10 T cell receptor beta chains came from one sample sequenced in a study of OX40 agonist ivuxolimab in advanced cancers. Clones were read by immunoSEQ multiplex PCR, and TCRdb kept only the in-frame ones, dropping some. The table shows over 75,000 clones, with about 89% occurring only once. Source: CD4+ or CD8+ T cells sorted from blood, taken in a trial of the OX40 agonist ivuxolimab. All receptors come from an adult with an advanced solid tumor such as melanoma, head and neck, liver or kidney cancer.

V is TRBV7-3 and J is TRBJ2-1, with D unresolved. Trimming took off 0 bases at V and 5 bases at J, with 8 bases between the two ends. The CDR3 contains 14 residues. Looked up from germline, CDR1 is SGHTA and CDR2 is FQGTGA. CDR3 in amino acids: CASSLTPGNNEQFF. The CDR3 DNA reads TGTGCCAGCAGCTTAACACCCGGAAACAATGAGCAGTTCTTC.

The J gene is TRBJ1-1, the V gene TRBV6-5, with D possibly matching TRBD1 (5 bases). The CDR3 has 15 amino acids. Trimming took 10 bases from V and 3 from J, leaving 21 bases between them. The germline V gene has CDR1 MNHEY and CDR2 SVGAGI. The CDR3 DNA sequence: TGTGCCACTTCGCGGGTCGGGACTTACTACACTGAAGCTTTCTTT. Translation gives CATSRVGTYYTEAFF.

V gene TRBV6-1 combines with J gene TRBJ2-5, with 7 positions matching TRBD1. CDR1 is MNHNS, CDR2 SASEGT, per germline. V shed 2 bases and J 3 bases; nucleotides not matched to a gene: 6. This CDR3 spans 15 amino acids. CDR3 in amino acids: CASSEPHRGEETQYF. CDR3 nucleotide sequence: TGTGCCAGCAGTGAACCCCACAGGGGAGAAGAGACCCAGTACTTC.

This chain uses TRBV9 with TRBJ2-7; D not certain. The ends were cut back, 3 bases at V and 4 bases at J, with 11 bases in the middle. The CDR3 sequence is 13 residues long. The germline CDR1 and CDR2 sequences are SGDLS and YYNGEE. The CDR3 sequence: CASSEEPSYEQYF. The CDR3 nucleotides read TGTGCCAGCAGCGAAGAACCCAGTTACGAGCAGTACTTC.

This clone was seen only once. This rearrangement joins TRBV5-4 to TRBJ2-5; D may be TRBD2 (7 bases). The V end was cut by 4 bases, the J end by 3 bases, with 13 bases between. Germline V gives CDR1 SGHNT, CDR2 YYREEE (reference sequence). The CDR3 extends over 14 amino acids. The CDR3 DNA reads as TGTGCCAGCAGCCTGGGAGGGGGAGAAGAGACCCAGTACTTC. Its translation: CASSLGGGEETQYF.

The V and J genes are TRBV19 and TRBJ2-1; no firm D call. V lost 4 bases, J lost 5 bases, and 15 bases lay in between. The CDR3 totals 15 residues. From germline, CDR1 is LNHDA and CDR2 SQIVND (reference sequence). CDR3 protein: CASSRNSRLNNEQFF. For the CDR3, the DNA is TGTGCCAGTAGTAGGAATAGCAGACTCAACAATGAGCAGTTCTTC.

The CDR3 DNA reads as TGCGCCAGCAGCTTGGCCGTTGAGTACTCCTACAATGAGCAGTTCTTC. It specifies CASSLAVEYSYNEQFF. The chain links TRBV5-1 to TRBJ2-1; D not certain. Trimming took 0 bases from V and 0 from J, leaving 10 bases between them. The CDR3 sequence is 16 residues long. CDR1 is SGHRS and CDR2 is YFSETQ in the germline V gene. Together with reference TRBV5-1 and TRBJ2-1, the CDR3 gives the full variable domain: KAGVTQTPRYLIKTRGQQVTLSCSPISGHRSVSWYQQTPGQGLQFLFEYFSETQRNKGNFPGRFSGRQFSNSRSEMNVSTLELGDSALYLCASSLAVEYSYNEQFFGPGTRLTVL.

This clone was recorded a few times. The V and J genes are TRBV9 and TRBJ2-7; a possible D gene is TRBD1 (5 bases). The germline V and J ends were trimmed by 3 bases and 2 bases, with 18 bases remaining between them. Germline CDR1 and CDR2: SGDLS and YYNGEE. CDR3 length: 16 amino acids. CDR3: CASSAFDQGGAYEQYF. For the CDR3, the DNA is TGTGCCAGCAGCGCCTTTGACCAGGGTGGCGCCTACGAGCAGTACTTC.

The V and J genes are TRBV18 and TRBJ2-3; D might be TRBD1 (5 bases). Germline CDR1 KGHSH, CDR2 LQKENI. The germline V and J ends were trimmed by 5 bases and 2 bases, with 11 bases remaining between them. This CDR3 spans 14 amino acids. The CDR3 protein is CASSEQVDTDTQYF. The CDR3 DNA is TGTGCCAGCTCAGAACAGGTGGACACAGATACGCAGTATTTT.

The chain is built from TRBV11-3 and TRBJ1-1; D is possibly TRBD1 (5 bases). Per the germline V gene, CDR1 is SGHNT and CDR2 is YENEEA. Between the trimmed V and J ends, which lost 5 bases and 1 base, there was a span of 14 bases. There are 15 residues in the CDR3. The CDR3 DNA reads TGTGCCAGCAGCAGAAGGGGAATCGGGAACACTGAAGCTTTCTTT. Encoded protein: CASSRRGIGNTEAFF.